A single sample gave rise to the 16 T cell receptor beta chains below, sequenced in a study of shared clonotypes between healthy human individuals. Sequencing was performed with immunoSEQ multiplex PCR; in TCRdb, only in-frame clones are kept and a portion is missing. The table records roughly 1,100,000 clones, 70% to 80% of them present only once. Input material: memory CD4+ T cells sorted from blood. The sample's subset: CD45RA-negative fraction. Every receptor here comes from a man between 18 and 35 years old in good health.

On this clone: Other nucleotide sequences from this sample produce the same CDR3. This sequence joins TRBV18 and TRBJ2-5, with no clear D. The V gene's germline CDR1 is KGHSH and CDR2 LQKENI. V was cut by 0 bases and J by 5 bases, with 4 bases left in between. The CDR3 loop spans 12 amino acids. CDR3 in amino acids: CASSPPTETQYF. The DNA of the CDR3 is TGTGCCAGCTCACCACCGACGGAGACCCAGTACTTC.

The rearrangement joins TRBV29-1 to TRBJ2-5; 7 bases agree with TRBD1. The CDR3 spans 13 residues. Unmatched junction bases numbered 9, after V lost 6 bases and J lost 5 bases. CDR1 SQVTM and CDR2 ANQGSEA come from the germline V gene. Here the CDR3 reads CSVKTGTTETQYF. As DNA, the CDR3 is TGCAGCGTCAAGACAGGGACAACGGAGACCCAGTACTTC.

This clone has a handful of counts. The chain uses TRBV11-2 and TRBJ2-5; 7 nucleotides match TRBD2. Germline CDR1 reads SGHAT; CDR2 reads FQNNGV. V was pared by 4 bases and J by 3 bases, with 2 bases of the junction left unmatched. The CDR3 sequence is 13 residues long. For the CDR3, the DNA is TGTGCCAGCAGCTCGGGGACTAAAGAGACCCAGTACTTC. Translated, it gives CASSSGTKETQYF.

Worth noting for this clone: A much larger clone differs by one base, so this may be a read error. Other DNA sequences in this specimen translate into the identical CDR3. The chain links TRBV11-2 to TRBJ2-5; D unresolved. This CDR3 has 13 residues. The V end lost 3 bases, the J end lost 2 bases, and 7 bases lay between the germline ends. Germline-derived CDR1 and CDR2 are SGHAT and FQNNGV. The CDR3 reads CASSLGRQETQYF. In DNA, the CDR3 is TGTGCCAGCAGCTTGGGCAGACAAGAGACCCAGTACTTC.

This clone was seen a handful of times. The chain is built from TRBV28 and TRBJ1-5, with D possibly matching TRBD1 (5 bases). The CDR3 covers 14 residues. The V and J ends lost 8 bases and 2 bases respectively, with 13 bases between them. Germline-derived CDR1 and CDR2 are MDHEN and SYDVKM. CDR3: CASSGGEGNQPQHF. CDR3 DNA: TGTGCCAGCTCTGGAGGGGAGGGCAATCAGCCCCAGCATTTT.

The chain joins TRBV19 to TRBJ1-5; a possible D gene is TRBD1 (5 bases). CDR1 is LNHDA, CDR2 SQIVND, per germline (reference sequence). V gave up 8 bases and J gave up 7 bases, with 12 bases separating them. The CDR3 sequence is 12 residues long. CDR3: CASRGEKQPQHF. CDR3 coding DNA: TGTGCCAGTCGGGGGGAAAAACAGCCCCAGCATTTT.

The CDR3 reads CASSTRTGTGIYEQYF. DNA for the CDR3: TGTGCCAGCAGTACCAGAACCGGGACAGGGATCTACGAGCAGTACTTC. V and J are TRBV28 and TRBJ2-5; 9 bases fit TRBD1. The J call may be wrong; the DNA end is better matched by TRBJ2-7. Germline assignment: CDR1 MDHEN and CDR2 SYDVKM. This CDR3 has 16 residues.

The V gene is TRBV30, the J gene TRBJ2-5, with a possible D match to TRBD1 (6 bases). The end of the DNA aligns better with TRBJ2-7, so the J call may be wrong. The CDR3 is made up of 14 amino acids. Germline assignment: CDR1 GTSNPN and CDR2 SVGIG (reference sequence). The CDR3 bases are TGTGCCTGGAGTGTAAGGGGGTTAATTGACGAGCAGTACTTC. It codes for CAWSVRGLIDEQYF.

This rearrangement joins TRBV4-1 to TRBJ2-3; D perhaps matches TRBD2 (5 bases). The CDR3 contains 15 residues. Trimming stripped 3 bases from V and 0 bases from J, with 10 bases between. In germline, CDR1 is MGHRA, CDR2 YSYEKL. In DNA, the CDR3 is TGCGCCAGCAGCCAGAGCGGTACTAGCACAGATACGCAGTATTTT. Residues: CASSQSGTSTDTQYF.

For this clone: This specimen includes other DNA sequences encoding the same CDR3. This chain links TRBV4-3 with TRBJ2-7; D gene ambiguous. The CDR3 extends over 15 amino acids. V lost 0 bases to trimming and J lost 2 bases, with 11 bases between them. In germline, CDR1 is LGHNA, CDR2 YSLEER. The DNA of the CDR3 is TGCGCCAGCAGCCAAGATAGGGCAGCAACCTACGAGCAGTACTTC. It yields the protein CASSQDRAATYEQYF.

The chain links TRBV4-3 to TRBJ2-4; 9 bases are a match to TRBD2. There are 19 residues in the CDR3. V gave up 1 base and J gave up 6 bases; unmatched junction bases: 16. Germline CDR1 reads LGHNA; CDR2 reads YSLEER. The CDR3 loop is CASSQGLAGSSRRGNIQYF. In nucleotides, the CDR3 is TGCGCCAGCAGCCAAGGGCTAGCGGGATCCTCGAGACGTGGAAACATTCAGTACTTC.

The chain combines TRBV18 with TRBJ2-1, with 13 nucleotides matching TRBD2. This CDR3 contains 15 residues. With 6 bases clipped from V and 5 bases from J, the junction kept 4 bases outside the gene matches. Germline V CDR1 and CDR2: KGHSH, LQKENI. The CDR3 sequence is CASSSTSGGNNEQFF. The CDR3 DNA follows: TGTGCCAGCTCCTCGACTAGCGGGGGGAACAATGAGCAGTTCTTC.

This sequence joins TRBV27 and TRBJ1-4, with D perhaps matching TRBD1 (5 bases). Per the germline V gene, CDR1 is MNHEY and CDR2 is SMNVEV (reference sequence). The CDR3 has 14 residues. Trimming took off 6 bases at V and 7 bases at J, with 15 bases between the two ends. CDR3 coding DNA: TGTGCCAGCAGACCCGGGACGCGAGGTGAAAAACTGTTTTTT. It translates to CASRPGTRGEKLFF.

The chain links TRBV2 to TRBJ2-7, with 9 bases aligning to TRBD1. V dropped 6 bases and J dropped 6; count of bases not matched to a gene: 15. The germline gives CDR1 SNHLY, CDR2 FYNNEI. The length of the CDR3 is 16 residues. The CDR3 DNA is TGTGCCAGCAGACGCCTGACGGGACAGGGAACCGGCGAGCAGTACTTC. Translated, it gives CASRRLTGQGTGEQYF. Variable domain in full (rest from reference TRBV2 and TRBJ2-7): EPEVTQTPSHQVTQMGQEVILRCVPISNHLYFYWYRQILGQKVEFLVSFYNNEISEKSEIFDDQFSVERPDGSNFTLKIRSTKLEDSAMYFCASRRLTGQGTGEQYFGPGTRLTVT.

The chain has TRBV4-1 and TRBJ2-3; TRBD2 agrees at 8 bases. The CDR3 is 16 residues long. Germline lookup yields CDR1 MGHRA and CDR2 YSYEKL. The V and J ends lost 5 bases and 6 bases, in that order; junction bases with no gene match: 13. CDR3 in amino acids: CASSYRAVAGRDTQYF. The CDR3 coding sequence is TGCGCCAGCAGCTACAGGGCGGTAGCGGGACGGGATACGCAGTATTTT.

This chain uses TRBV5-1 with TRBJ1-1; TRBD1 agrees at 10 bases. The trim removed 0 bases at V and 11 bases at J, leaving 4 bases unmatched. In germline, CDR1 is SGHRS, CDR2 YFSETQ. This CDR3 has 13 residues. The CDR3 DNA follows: TGCGCCAGCAGCTTGGCCGGGACAGGGGAGGCTTTCTTT. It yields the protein CASSLAGTGEAFF.